This T cell receptor beta chain appears in the sequencing data of a study of HIV-infected children after antiretroviral therapy interruption. Across the whole study: Children were on planned treatment interruption or continuous treatment. Recorded EBV and CMV exposure existed for most children. Weeks 0, 12, interruption end (24 or 48), and about 3 years post-study gave interruption-arm samples.

RNA-based 3' RACE libraries used unique molecular identifiers. TCRdb re-called the 3' RACE reads with MiXCR, one entry per CDR3 protein. There are some 40,000 distinct CDR3 sequences in the sample; over 6.5% occur only once, and approximately 0.97% lies in the top ten. This sample's treatment: PENTA 11 planned treatment interruption arm or continuous ART arm. This clonotype was recorded many times. A read error may produce the germline difference seen at one junction end. The germline CDR1 and CDR2 sequences are LNHDA and SQIVND (reference sequence). The CDR3 totals 11 residues. The TCR originated in a pool of human donors with HIV. The chain links TRBV19 to TRBJ2-7; D remains unclear. Here the sequenced sample was CD45RA+ CD4+ T cells from PBMCs, pooled from several time points, taken from a donor given antiretroviral therapy, either interrupted or continuous. Subset: naive CD4+ CD45RA+ CD45RO- T cells. The CDR3 nucleotides read TGTGCCAGCAGTAAGGGATATGAACAGTACTTC. Its protein product is CASSKGYEQYF.